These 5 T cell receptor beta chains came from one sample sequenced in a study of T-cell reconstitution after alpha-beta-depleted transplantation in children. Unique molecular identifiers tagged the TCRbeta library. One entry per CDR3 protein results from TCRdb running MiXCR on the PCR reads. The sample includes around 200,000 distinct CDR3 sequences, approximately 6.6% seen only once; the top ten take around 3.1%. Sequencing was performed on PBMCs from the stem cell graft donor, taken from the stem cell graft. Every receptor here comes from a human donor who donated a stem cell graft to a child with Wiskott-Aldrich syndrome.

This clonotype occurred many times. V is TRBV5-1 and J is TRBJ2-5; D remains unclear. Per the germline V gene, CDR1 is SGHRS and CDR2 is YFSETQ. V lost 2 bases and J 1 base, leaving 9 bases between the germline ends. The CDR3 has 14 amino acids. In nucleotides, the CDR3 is TGCGCCAGCAGCTTATTAGGGTCCCAAGAGACCCAGTACTTC. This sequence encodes CASSLLGSQETQYF.

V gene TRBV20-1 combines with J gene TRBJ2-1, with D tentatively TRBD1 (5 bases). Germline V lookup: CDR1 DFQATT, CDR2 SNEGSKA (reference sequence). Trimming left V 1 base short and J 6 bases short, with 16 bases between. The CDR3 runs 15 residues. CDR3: CSARGGRIPGNEQFF. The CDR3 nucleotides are TGCAGTGCTAGAGGGGGCAGGATCCCGGGCAATGAGCAGTTCTTC.

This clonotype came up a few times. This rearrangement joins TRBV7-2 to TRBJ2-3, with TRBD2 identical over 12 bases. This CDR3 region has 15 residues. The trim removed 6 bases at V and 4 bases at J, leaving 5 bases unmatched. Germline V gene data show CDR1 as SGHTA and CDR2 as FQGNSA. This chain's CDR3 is CASRRLAGEPDTQYF. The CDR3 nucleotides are TGTGCCAGCAGACGACTAGCGGGAGAGCCAGATACGCAGTATTTT.

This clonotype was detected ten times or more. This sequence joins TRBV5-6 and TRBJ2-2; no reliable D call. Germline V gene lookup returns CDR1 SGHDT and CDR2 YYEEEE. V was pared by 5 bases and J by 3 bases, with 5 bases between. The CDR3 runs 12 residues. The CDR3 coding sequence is TGTGCCAGCAGTCGGGACACCGGGGAGCTGTTTTTT. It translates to CASSRDTGELFF.

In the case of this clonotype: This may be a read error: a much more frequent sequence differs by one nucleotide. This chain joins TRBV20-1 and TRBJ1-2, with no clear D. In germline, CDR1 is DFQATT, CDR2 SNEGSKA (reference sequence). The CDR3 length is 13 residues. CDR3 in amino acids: CSASPRPGYGFTF. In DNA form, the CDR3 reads TGCAGTGCTAGTCCCCGACCGGGCTATGGCTTCACCTTC.